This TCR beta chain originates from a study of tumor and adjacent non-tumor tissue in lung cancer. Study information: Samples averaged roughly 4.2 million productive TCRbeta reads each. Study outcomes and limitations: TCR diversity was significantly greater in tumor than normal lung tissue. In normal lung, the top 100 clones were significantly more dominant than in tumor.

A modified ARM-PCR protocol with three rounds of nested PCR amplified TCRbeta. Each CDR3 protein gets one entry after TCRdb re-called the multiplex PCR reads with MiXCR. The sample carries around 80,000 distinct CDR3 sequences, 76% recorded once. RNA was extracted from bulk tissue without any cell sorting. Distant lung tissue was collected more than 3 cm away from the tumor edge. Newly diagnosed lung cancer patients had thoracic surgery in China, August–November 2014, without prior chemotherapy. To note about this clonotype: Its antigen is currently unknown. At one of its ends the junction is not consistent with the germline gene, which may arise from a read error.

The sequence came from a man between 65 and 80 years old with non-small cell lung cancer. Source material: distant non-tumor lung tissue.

CDR3 region: CASSFSSGGSTDAFF. The CDR3 DNA is TGTGCCAGCAGCTTCTCTAGCGGGGGGAGCACTGACGCTTTCTTT. This rearrangement joins TRBV11-3 to TRBJ1-1; the D gene is possibly TRBD1 (5 bases). The CDR3 runs 15 residues. Germline loops: CDR1 SGHNT, CDR2 YENEEA.